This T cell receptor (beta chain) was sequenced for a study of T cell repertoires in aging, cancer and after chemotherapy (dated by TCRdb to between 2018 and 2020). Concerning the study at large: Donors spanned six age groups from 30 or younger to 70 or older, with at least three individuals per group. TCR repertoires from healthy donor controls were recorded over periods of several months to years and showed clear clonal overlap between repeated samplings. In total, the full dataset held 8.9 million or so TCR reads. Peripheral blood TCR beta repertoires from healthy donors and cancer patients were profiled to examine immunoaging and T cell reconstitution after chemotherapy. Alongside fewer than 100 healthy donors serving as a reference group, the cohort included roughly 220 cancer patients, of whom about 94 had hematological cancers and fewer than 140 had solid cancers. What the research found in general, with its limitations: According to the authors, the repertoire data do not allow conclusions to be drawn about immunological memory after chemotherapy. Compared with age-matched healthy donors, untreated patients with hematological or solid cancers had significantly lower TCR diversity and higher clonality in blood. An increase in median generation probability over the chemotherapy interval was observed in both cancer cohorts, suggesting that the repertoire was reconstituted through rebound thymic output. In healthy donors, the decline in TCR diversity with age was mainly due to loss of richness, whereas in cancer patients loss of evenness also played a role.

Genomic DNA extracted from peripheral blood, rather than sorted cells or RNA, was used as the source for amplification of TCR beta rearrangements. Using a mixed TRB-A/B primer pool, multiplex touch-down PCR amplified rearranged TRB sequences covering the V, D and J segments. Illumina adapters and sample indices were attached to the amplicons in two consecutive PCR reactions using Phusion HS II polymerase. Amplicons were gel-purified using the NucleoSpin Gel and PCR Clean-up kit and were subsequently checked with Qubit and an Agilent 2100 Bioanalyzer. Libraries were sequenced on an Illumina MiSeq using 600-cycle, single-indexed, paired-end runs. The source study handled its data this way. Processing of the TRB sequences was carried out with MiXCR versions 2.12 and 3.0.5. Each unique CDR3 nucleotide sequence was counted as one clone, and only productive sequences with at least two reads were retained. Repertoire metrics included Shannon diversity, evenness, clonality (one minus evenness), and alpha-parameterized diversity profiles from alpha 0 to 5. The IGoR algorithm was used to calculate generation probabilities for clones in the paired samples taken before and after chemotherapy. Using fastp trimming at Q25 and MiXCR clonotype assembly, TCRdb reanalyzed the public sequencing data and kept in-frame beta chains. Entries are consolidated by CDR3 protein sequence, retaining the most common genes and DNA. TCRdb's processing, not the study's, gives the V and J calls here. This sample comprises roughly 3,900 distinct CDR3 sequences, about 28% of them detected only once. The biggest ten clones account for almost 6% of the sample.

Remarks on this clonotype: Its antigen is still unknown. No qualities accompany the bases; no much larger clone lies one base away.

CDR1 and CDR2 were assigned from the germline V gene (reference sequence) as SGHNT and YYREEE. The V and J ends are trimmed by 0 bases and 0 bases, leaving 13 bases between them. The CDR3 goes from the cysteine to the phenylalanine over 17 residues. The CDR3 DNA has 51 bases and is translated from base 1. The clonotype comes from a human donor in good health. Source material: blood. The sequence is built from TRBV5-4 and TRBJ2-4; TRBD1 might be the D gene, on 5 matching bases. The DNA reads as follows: TGTGCCAGCAGCTTGGAAGGACAAACCATAGCCAAAAACATTCAGTACTTC. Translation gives CASSLEGQTIAKNIQYF.